Each of the 10 T cell receptor beta chains below was sequenced from the same sample in a study of Ad26.COV2.S vaccination and SARS-CoV-2 variants. Assay: immunoSEQ multiplex PCR; the TCRdb copy retains only in-frame clones and omits some. Of some 180,000 clones listed, 70% to 90% are singletons. The sequencing here drew on peripheral blood, taken after recovery from COVID-19. The receptors were sampled from a human donor who had recovered from COVID-19.

The J gene is TRBJ2-3, the V gene TRBV5-4, with D possibly matching TRBD2 (6 bases). The germline gives CDR1 SGHNT, CDR2 YYREEE (reference sequence). Trimming took 0 bases from V and 2 from J, leaving 10 bases between them. This CDR3 has 15 residues. This chain's CDR3 is CASSLETGLTDTQYF. In DNA, the CDR3 is TGTGCCAGCAGCTTGGAAACGGGACTCACAGATACGCAGTATTTT.

The chain has TRBV7-3 and TRBJ2-2; D may be TRBD1 or TRBD2 (5 bases each). CDR1 and CDR2 from the germline V gene are SGHTA and FQGTGA. This CDR3 has 15 residues. V lost 7 bases and J 0 bases, leaving 12 bases between the germline ends. In DNA form, the CDR3 reads TGTGCCAGCACCCGGTCGGGGCCGAACACCGGGGAGCTGTTTTTT. This encodes CASTRSGPNTGELFF.

CDR3 loop: CASSIQRGDYEQYF. The DNA for the CDR3 is TGTGCCAGTAGTATCCAGCGGGGGGACTACGAGCAGTACTTC. The J gene is TRBJ2-7, the V gene TRBV19; 9 positions agree with TRBD2. The CDR3 has 14 residues. Trimming took 3 bases from V and 3 from J; bases not matched to a gene: 3. Germline CDR1 LNHDA, CDR2 SQIVND (reference sequence).

The chain uses TRBV15 and TRBJ1-4; D is undetermined. The V and J ends lost 0 bases and 4 bases respectively, with 12 bases between them. Per the germline V gene, CDR1 is LNHNV and CDR2 is YYDKDF (reference sequence). CDR3 length: 16 residues. The CDR3: CATSRDRAGSNEKLFF. DNA of the CDR3: TGTGCCACCAGCAGAGATCGGGCGGGGAGTAATGAAAAACTGTTTTTT.

This clone came up once. This sequence joins TRBV25-1 and TRBJ2-3, with 8 bases matching TRBD2. Germline CDR1 MGHDK, CDR2 SYGVNS. V lost 2 bases, J lost 5 bases, and 15 bases stayed unmatched. The CDR3 sequence is 18 residues long. CDR3 loop: CASSELSSAGDRGDTQYF. The CDR3 DNA is TGTGCCAGCAGTGAACTCAGCTCAGCGGGGGATAGGGGAGATACGCAGTATTTT. Combining the CDR3 with reference TRBV25-1 and TRBJ2-3 gives the whole variable domain EADIYQTPRYLVIGTGKKITLECSQTMGHDKMYWYQQDPGMELHLIHYSYGVNSTEKGDLSSESTVSRIRTEHFPLTLESARPSHTSQYLCASSELSSAGDRGDTQYFGPGTRLTVL.

The gene calls are TRBV19 and TRBJ2-5; D gene unclear. This CDR3 spans 13 amino acids. CDR1 is LNHDA, CDR2 SQIVND, per germline (reference sequence). Between the trimmed V and J ends, which lost 6 bases and 0 bases, there was a span of 8 bases. The CDR3 is CASRQQNQETQYF. Written as DNA, the CDR3 is TGTGCCAGTAGACAACAGAACCAAGAGACCCAGTACTTC.

The chain links TRBV18 to TRBJ1-2; D possibly corresponds to TRBD1 (6 bases). Germline CDR1 is KGHSH and CDR2 is LQKENI. The length of the CDR3 is 14 residues. Deletions cut 3 bases from V and 3 bases from J, with 11 bases between. The CDR3 sequence: CASSPDRLYYGYTF. CDR3 nucleotides: TGTGCCAGCTCACCGGACAGACTATACTATGGCTACACCTTC.

The V gene is TRBV21-1, the J gene TRBJ2-7; the listed D gene, TRBD1, was not tested against the DNA. TRBV21-1 is shown as a pseudogene. This CDR3 is 15 amino acids long. In nucleotides, the CDR3 is TGTGCCAGCAGCGACTCCCGGGACAGGGGAAGGGAGCAGTACTTC. This codes for CASSDSRDRGREQYF.

This rearrangement joins TRBV18 to TRBJ2-1; 12 bases fit TRBD2. This CDR3 is 17 amino acids long. V shed 0 bases, J shed 7 bases, and the junction held 7 bases outside the gene matches. CDR1 is KGHSH, CDR2 LQKENI, per germline. CDR3 bases: TGTGCCAGCTCACCACCGGTGACTAGCGGGAGACGTAATGAGCAGTTCTTC. It codes for CASSPPVTSGRRNEQFF.

The rearrangement joins TRBV5-1 to TRBJ1-1; TRBD1 aligns across 8 bases. With 4 bases clipped from V and 3 bases from J, the junction kept 8 bases outside the gene matches. The CDR3 runs 15 residues. In germline, CDR1 is SGHRS, CDR2 YFSETQ. This chain's CDR3 is CASSGGQGRDTEAFF. In DNA, the CDR3 is TGCGCCAGCAGCGGTGGACAGGGTCGGGACACTGAAGCTTTCTTT.